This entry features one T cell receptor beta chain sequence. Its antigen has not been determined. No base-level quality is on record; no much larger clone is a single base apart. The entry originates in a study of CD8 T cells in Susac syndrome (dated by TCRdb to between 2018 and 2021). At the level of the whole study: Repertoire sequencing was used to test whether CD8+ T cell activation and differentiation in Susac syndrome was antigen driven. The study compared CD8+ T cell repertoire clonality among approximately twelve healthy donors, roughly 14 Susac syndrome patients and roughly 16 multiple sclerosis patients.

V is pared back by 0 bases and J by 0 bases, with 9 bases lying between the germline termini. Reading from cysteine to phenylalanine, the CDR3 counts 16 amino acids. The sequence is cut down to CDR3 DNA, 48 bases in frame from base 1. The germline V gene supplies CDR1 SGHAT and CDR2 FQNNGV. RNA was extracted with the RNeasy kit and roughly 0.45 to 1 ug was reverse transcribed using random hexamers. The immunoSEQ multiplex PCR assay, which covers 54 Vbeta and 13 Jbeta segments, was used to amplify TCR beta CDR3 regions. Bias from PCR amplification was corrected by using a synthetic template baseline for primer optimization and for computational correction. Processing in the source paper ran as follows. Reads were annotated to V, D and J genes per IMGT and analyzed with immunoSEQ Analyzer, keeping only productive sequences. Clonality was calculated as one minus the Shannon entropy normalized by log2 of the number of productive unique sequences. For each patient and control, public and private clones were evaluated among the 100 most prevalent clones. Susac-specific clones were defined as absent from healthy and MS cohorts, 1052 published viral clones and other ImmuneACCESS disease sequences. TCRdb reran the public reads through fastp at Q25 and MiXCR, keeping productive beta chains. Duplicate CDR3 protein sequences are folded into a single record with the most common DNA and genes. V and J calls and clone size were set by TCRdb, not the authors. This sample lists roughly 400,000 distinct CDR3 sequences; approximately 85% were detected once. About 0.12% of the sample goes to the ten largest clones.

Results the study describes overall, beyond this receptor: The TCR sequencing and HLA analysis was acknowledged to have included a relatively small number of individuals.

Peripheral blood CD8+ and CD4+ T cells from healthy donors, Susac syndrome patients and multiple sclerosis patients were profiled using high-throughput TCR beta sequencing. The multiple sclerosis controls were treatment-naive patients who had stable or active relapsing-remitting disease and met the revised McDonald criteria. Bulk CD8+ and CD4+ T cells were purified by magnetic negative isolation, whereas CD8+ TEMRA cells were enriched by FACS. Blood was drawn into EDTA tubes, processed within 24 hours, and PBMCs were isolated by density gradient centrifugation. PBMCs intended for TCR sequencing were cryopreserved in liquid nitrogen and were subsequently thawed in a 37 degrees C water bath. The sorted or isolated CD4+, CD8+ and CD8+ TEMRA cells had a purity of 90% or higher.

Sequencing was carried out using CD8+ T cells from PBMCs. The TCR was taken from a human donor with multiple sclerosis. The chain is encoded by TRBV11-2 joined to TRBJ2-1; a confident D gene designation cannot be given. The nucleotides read TGTGCCAGCAGCTTAGAGGGTCTTAGCTCCTACAATGAGCAGTTCTTC. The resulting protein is CASSLEGLSSYNEQFF. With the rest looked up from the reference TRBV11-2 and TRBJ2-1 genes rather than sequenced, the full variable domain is EAGVAQSPRYKIIEKRQSVAFWCNPISGHATLYWYQQILGQGPKLLIQFQNNGVVDDSQLPKDRFSAERLKGVDSTLKIQPAKLEDSAVYLCASSLEGLSSYNEQFFGPGTRLTVL.